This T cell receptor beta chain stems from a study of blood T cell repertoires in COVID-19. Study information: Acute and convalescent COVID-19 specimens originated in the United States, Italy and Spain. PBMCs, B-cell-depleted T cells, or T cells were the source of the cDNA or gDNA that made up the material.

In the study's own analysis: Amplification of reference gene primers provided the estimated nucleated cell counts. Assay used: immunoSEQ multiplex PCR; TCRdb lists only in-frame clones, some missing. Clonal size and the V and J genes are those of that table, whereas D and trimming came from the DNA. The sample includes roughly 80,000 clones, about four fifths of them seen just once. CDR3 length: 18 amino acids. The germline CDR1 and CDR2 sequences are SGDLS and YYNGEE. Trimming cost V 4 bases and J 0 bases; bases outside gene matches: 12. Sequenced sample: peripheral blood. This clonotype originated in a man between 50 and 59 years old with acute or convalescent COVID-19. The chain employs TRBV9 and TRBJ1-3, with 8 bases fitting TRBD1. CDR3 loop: CASSNGQGVPSSGNTIYF. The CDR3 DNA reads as TGTGCCAGCAGCAACGGACAGGGTGTCCCTAGCTCTGGAAACACCATATATTTT. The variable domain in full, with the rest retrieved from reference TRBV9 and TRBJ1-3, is DSGVTQTPKHLITATGQRVTLRCSPRSGDLSVYWYQQSLDQGLQFLIQYYNGEERAKGNILERFSAQQFPDLHSELNLSSLELGDSALYFCASSNGQGVPSSGNTIYFGEGSWLTVV.